Sequencing of this T cell receptor beta chain was carried out in a study of technical replicates of blood from several donors. The CDR3 totals 13 residues. Germline V gene data show CDR1 as SQVTM and CDR2 as ANQGSEA. Trimming stripped 2 bases from V and 5 bases from J, with 10 bases between. TCRdb keeps only in-frame clones here, not all; method: immunoSEQ multiplex PCR. The sample consists of approximately 68,000 clones, roughly 97% of them appearing once. The rearrangement links TRBV29-1 to TRBJ2-1; D gene unclear. The sequence came from a human donor in good health. Input material: T cells isolated from PBMCs. CDR3 coding DNA: TGCAGCGTTGAATTAGGCAGGAACAATGAGCAGTTCTTC. Protein product: CSVELGRNNEQFF.